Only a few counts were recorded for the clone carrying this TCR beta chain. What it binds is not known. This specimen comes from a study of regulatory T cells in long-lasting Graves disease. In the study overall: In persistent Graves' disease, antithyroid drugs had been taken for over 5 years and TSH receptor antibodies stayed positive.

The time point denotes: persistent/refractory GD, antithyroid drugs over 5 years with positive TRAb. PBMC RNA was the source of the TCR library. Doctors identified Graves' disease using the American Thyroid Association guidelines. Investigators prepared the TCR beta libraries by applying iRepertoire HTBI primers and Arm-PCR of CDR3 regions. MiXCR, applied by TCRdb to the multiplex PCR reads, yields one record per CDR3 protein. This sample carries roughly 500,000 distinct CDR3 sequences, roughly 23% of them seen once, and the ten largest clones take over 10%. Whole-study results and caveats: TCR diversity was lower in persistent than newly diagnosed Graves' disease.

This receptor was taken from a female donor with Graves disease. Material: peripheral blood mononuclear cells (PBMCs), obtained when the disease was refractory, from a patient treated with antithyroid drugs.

The CDR3, as DNA: TGTGCCAGCAGTCGCACGGGACCATACACAGATACGCAGTATTTT. This gives the protein CASSRTGPYTDTQYF. The chain couples TRBV6-1 to TRBJ2-3; D tentatively reads TRBD1 or TRBD2 (5 bases each). V was shortened by 5 bases and J by 2 bases, with 14 bases between the two germline ends. This CDR3 is built from 15 residues. Germline lookup yields CDR1 MNHNS and CDR2 SASEGT.